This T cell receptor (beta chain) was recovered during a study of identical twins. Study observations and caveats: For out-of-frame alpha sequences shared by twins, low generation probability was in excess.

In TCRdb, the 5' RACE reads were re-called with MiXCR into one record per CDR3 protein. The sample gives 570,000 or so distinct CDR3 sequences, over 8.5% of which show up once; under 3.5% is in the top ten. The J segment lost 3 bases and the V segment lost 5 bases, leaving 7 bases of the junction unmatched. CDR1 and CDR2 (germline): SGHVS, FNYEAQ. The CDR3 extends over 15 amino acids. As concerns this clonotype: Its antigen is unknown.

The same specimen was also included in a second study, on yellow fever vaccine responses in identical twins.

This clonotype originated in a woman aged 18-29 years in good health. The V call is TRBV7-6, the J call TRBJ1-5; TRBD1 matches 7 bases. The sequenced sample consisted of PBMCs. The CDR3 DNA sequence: TGTGCCAGCAGCCTTAACAGGGGCCCCAATCAGCCCCAGCATTTT. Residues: CASSLNRGPNQPQHF.